The present T cell receptor (beta chain) was sequenced within a study of cytomegalovirus exposure and HLA in healthy donors. Germline loops: CDR1 ENHRY, CDR2 SYGVKD. Deletions cut 2 bases from V and 12 bases from J, with 20 bases between. CDR3 length: 14 residues. Primers: 60 Vbeta forward and 13 Jbeta reverse. TCRdb's copy holds only in-frame clones and misses some; the assay was immunoSEQ multiplex PCR. This table holds about 200,000 clones. The chain employs TRBV10-3 and TRBJ2-7; D is undetermined. This receptor was taken from a girl aged 2 to 10 in good health and CMV-seropositive. Sequenced input: PBMCs. CDR3 loop: CAISEPATRSEVYF. In DNA, the CDR3 is TGTGCCATCAGTGAGCCCGCCACCAGAAGTGAAGTGTACTTC.